This T cell receptor beta chain stems from a study of T cell responses to AZD1222 COVID-19 vaccine. Study-wide background: Second-dose intervals near 4 or 12 weeks were combined.

TCRdb's table, derived via immunoSEQ multiplex PCR, lists solely in-frame clones and lacks some. The table includes 120,000 or so clones, around 87% detected once. CDR1 LNHDA and CDR2 SQIVND come from the germline V gene (reference sequence). The CDR3 is 14 amino acids. Trimming shortened V by 1 base and J by 1 base, and 7 bases separated the two germline ends. This chain joins TRBV19 and TRBJ2-5; tentative D call: TRBD2 (5 bases). Source: peripheral blood, taken on day 0 of AZD1222 vaccination. This TCR came from an adult in good health. In DNA form, the CDR3 reads TGTGCCAGTAGTATAGGAGGGTTCCAAGAGACCCAGTACTTC. Residues: CASSIGGFQETQYF.